What follows are 32 T cell receptor beta chains derived from one specimen sequenced in a study of vaccination and CD4 T cells after COVID-19. The Oncomine TCR Beta short-read assay sequenced DNA from cultured CD4+ T cells. TCRdb fed the PCR reads into MiXCR, producing one record per CDR3 protein. The sample lists thousands of distinct CDR3 sequences; about 70% were seen once. These TCRs are of unknown antigen specificity. Specified treatment: roughly 10-day PBMC culture with coronavirus spike peptide pools or control peptides (ViraFEST assay). Sequencing used CD4+ T cells from blood, cultured in vitro, obtained before SARS-CoV-2 vaccination. These receptors all stem from a human donor who had recovered from COVID-19.

This rearrangement joins TRBV6-5 to TRBJ1-6; the match to TRBD1 covers 9 bases. Germline V gene lookup returns CDR1 MNHEY and CDR2 SVGAGI. V was pared by 1 base and J by 8 bases, with 6 bases of the junction left unmatched. The CDR3 is 16 amino acids. The CDR3 reads CASSYFGTGRDSPLHF. Written as DNA, the CDR3 is TGTGCCAGCAGTTACTTTGGGACAGGGCGAGATTCACCCCTCCACTTT.

This clonotype has only a few counts. The chain combines TRBV20-1 with TRBJ2-5; either TRBD1 or TRBD2 may supply D (5 bases each). Trimming pared 1 base from V and 10 bases from J, leaving 19 bases between. Germline CDR1 is DFQATT and CDR2 is SNEGSKA (reference sequence). This CDR3 is 14 amino acids long. The CDR3, as DNA: TGCAGTGCTAGAGTTCCACACCGAGGGGCAGGCCAGTACTTC. Translation: CSARVPHRGAGQYF.

The rearrangement joins TRBV28 to TRBJ2-2; 12 bases line up with TRBD2. Germline lookup yields CDR1 MDHEN and CDR2 SYDVKM. V shed 5 bases, J shed 4 bases, and the junction held 14 bases outside the gene matches. The CDR3 is made up of 19 amino acids. In DNA, the CDR3 is TGTGCCAGCAGTCCCCCCCCCGGGACTAGCGGGCGGGGCACCGGGGAGCTGTTTTTT. Protein: CASSPPPGTSGRGTGELFF.

This clonotype has only a few counts. This chain joins TRBV19 and TRBJ2-3; tentative D call: TRBD1 (6 bases). Germline values: CDR1 LNHDA, CDR2 SQIVND (reference sequence). The CDR3 consists of 15 residues. V was clipped by 4 bases and J by 1 base, with 12 bases between them. The CDR3: CASSRRDTRTDTQYF. In nucleotides, the CDR3 is TGTGCCAGTAGTAGACGGGACACTCGCACAGATACGCAGTATTTT.

This clonotype was picked up one time. This chain connects TRBV10-3 to TRBJ1-6, with D maybe TRBD1 (5 bases). Trimming pared 0 bases from V and 10 bases from J, leaving 13 bases between. Germline CDR1 is ENHRY and CDR2 is SYGVKD. This CDR3 comprises 15 residues. CDR3: CAISESRDITSPLHF. CDR3 nucleotides: TGTGCCATCAGTGAGTCCAGGGATATAACGTCACCCCTCCACTTT.

This clonotype was picked up one time. The rearrangement links TRBV19 to TRBJ2-5; unclear D gene. Germline loops: CDR1 LNHDA, CDR2 SQIVND (reference sequence). The V gene lost 4 bases and the J gene lost 5 bases, with 17 bases spanning the gap. The CDR3 covers 15 residues. DNA for the CDR3: TGTGCCAGTAGTACCAAACGTTCAGTTGCGGAGACCCAGTACTTC. It yields the protein CASSTKRSVAETQYF.

This clonotype has more than one count but fewer than ten. The gene calls are TRBV27 and TRBJ1-5; the match to TRBD1 covers 7 bases. This CDR3 contains 15 residues. Losses at the gene ends were 6 bases for V and 6 bases for J; bases not matched to a gene: 11. CDR1 is MNHEY and CDR2 is SMNVEV in the germline V gene (reference sequence). CDR3 loop: CASRKEGASVQPQHF. The CDR3 DNA is TGTGCCAGCAGAAAAGAGGGGGCAAGTGTTCAGCCCCAGCATTTT.

A few counts support this clonotype. The chain employs TRBV6-1 and TRBJ1-5; a weak D match, TRBD1 (6 bases). The CDR3 loop spans 16 amino acids. The germline gives CDR1 MNHNS, CDR2 SASEGT. The V end was cut by 2 bases, the J end by 3 bases, with 14 bases between. CDR3 nucleotides: TGTGCCAGCAGTGAATTTGGGGGGCAAACCAATCAGCCCCAGCATTTT. This translates into CASSEFGGQTNQPQHF.

J is TRBJ1-6 and V is TRBV10-3, with unresolved D. CDR1 is ENHRY and CDR2 is SYGVKD in the germline V gene. V was shortened by 3 bases and J by 5 bases, with 8 bases between the two germline ends. There are 14 residues in the CDR3. In DNA, the CDR3 is TGTGCCATCAGTGAAACAGACCATAATTCACCCCTCCACTTT. As protein: CAISETDHNSPLHF.

This clonotype appeared once. The chain joins TRBV2 to TRBJ1-5; possible D gene TRBD1, 6 bases. V lost 5 bases to trimming and J lost 1 base, with 18 bases between them. In germline, CDR1 is SNHLY, CDR2 FYNNEI. The CDR3 runs 17 residues. The CDR3 sequence: CASSRTAYRPSNQPQHF. Here the CDR3 DNA reads TGTGCCAGCAGTCGGACAGCCTACCGTCCCAGCAATCAGCCCCAGCATTTT.

This clonotype has just a few counts. The chain has TRBV6-2 or TRBV6-3 and TRBJ2-7; 7 nucleotides line up with TRBD2. Germline CDR1 and CDR2: MNHEY and SVGEGT. The ends lost 6 bases at V and 2 bases at J; junction bases unmatched: 10. The CDR3 loop spans 15 amino acids. The CDR3 bases are TGTGCCAGCAGCCCCTCGGGAGGACCGACCTACGAGCAGTACTTC. Translation gives CASSPSGGPTYEQYF.

V is TRBV27 and J is TRBJ2-2; D might be TRBD2 (5 bases). This CDR3 spans 15 amino acids. V dropped 2 bases and J dropped 0 bases, with 7 bases sitting between them. The germline gives CDR1 MNHEY, CDR2 SMNVEV (reference sequence). CDR3 nucleotides: TGTGCCAGCAGTTTAGGGAGTGCGAACACCGGGGAGCTGTTTTTT. Translated, it gives CASSLGSANTGELFF.

This clonotype appeared once. This rearrangement joins TRBV7-9 to TRBJ1-6; D is ambiguous. The CDR3 contains 14 residues. Trimming removed 3 bases from V and 8 bases from J, with 11 bases in between. Germline V gene lookup returns CDR1 SEHNR and CDR2 FQNEAQ (reference sequence). The CDR3 here is CASSFGQEYSPLHF. The CDR3 nucleotides are TGTGCCAGCAGCTTCGGGCAGGAGTATTCACCCCTCCACTTT.

This chain links TRBV2 with TRBJ1-2, with 7 bases fitting TRBD1. V dropped 7 bases and J dropped 4; count of bases not matched to a gene: 9. CDR1 and CDR2 (germline): SNHLY, FYNNEI. CDR3 size: 14 residues. Here the CDR3 DNA reads TGTGCCAGCATTAGACAGGGTCGAGGCTATGGCTACACCTTC. Its protein product is CASIRQGRGYGYTF.

The chain recombines TRBV7-2 with TRBJ2-3; no clear D. The CDR3 spans 14 residues. Trimming stripped 5 bases from V and 2 bases from J, with 11 bases between. The germline V gene encodes CDR1 SGHTA and CDR2 FQGNSA. CDR3 bases: TGTGCCAGCAGCCCAGACATTGCCACAGATACGCAGTATTTT. It yields the protein CASSPDIATDTQYF.

There are a few counts of this clonotype. The chain combines TRBV6-1 with TRBJ1-5; D is undetermined. The CDR3 runs to 15 residues. Germline CDR1 and CDR2: MNHNS and SASEGT. Trimming removed 6 bases from V and 2 bases from J, with 14 bases in between. In DNA form, the CDR3 reads TGTGCCAGCAGCCCGGTAGGGAATGGCAATCAGCCCCAGCATTTT. Residues: CASSPVGNGNQPQHF.

About this clonotype itself: A clone one base away is much larger, so this may be a read error. This chain connects TRBV15 to TRBJ2-6; D might be TRBD2 (7 bases). CDR1 and CDR2 (germline): LNHNV, YYDKDF (reference sequence). This CDR3 has 15 amino acids. CDR3 coding DNA: TGTGCCACCAGCAGTCGGGGGGCTGGGGCCAACGTCCCGACTTTC. Its protein is CATSSRGAGANVPTF.

The V and J genes are TRBV2 and TRBJ2-3; possibly TRBD2 for D (6 bases). Trimming removed 8 bases from V and 4 bases from J, with 13 bases in between. The germline V gene encodes CDR1 SNHLY and CDR2 FYNNEI. The CDR3 runs to 13 residues. The CDR3 sequence: CASSGARADTQYF. For the CDR3, the DNA is TGTGCCAGCTCGGGAGCCCGGGCAGATACGCAGTATTTT.

This clonotype has only a few counts. This rearrangement joins TRBV7-3 to TRBJ2-2; 8 positions match TRBD1. The germline CDR1 and CDR2 sequences are SGHTA and FQGTGA. The CDR3 totals 15 residues. Germline trimming cut 5 bases from V and 7 bases from J; bases unmatched to any gene: 9. The CDR3 DNA follows: TGTGCCAGCAGCGGTCCCGGGGGACAGGTCGGGGAGCTGTTTTTT. As protein: CASSGPGGQVGELFF.

This clonotype occurred once. V and J are TRBV12-3 or TRBV12-4 and TRBJ2-6; the match to TRBD2 covers 7 bases. The trim removed 5 bases at V and 3 bases at J, leaving 4 bases unmatched. The CDR3 has 15 amino acids. The CDR3 DNA is TGTGCCAGCAGTGGAGCGGGATATGGGGCCAACGTCCTGACTTTC. This gives the protein CASSGAGYGANVLTF.

CDR3 nucleotides: TGTGCCAGCAGGCCAGCGGGAGGCTCCTACGAGCAGTACTTC. It is translated as CASRPAGGSYEQYF. The gene calls are TRBV7-3 and TRBJ2-7; the match to TRBD2 covers 9 bases. This CDR3 is built from 14 residues. Germline CDR1 is SGHTA and CDR2 is FQGTGA. J gave up 0 bases and V 6 bases, and 3 bases lay outside the gene matches.

The gene calls are TRBV7-2 and TRBJ2-7; possible D gene TRBD2, 5 bases. Germline lookup yields CDR1 SGHTA and CDR2 FQGNSA. Trimming shortened V by 3 bases and J by 1 base, and 13 bases separated the two germline ends. CDR3 length: 15 residues. The CDR3 loop reads CASSLEAVSSYEQYF. CDR3 DNA: TGTGCCAGCAGCTTGGAAGCGGTCTCTTCCTACGAGCAGTACTTC.

The chain is built from TRBV20-1 and TRBJ2-1; 11 bases are shared with TRBD2. This CDR3 comprises 16 residues. Germline CDR1 DFQATT, CDR2 SNEGSKA (reference sequence). V was pared by 5 bases and J by 1 base, with 7 bases of the junction left unmatched. As DNA, the CDR3 is TGCAGTGCTTTGCCGGGACTAGCGGTGTCCTACAATGAGCAGTTCTTC. Translating gives CSALPGLAVSYNEQFF.

The chain has TRBV10-3 and TRBJ2-3; D is uncertain. V was shortened by 3 bases and J by 4 bases, with 5 bases between the two germline ends. The germline CDR1 and CDR2 sequences are ENHRY and SYGVKD. This CDR3 region has 12 residues. The CDR3 DNA is TGTGCCATCAGTGAAATAGCAGATACGCAGTATTTT. Translating gives CAISEIADTQYF.

This chain uses TRBV25-1 with TRBJ2-6, with 7 bases lining up with TRBD2. The length of the CDR3 is 15 residues. J was trimmed by 3 bases and V by 5 bases; bases with no gene match: 4. The germline gives CDR1 MGHDK, CDR2 SYGVNS. The chain's CDR3 is CASSSSGGGANVLTF. The CDR3 DNA reads TGTGCCAGCAGTTCCTCGGGGGGTGGGGCCAACGTCCTGACTTTC.

This chain links TRBV6-5 with TRBJ1-5, with a tentative D call TRBD1 (5 bases). V was cut by 3 bases and J by 6 bases, with 12 bases left in between. This CDR3 has 14 residues. Germline V gives CDR1 MNHEY, CDR2 SVGAGI. The DNA of the CDR3 is TGTGCCAGCAGTTATGGCAGGGTGGGTCAGCCCCAGCATTTT. It encodes CASSYGRVGQPQHF.

This chain connects TRBV7-9 to TRBJ1-2, with 10 bases that match TRBD1. The CDR3 extends over 17 amino acids. The V gene's germline CDR1 is SEHNR and CDR2 FQNEAQ (reference sequence). Trimming cost V 0 bases and J 5 bases; bases outside gene matches: 9. The CDR3 region has the DNA TGTGCCAGCAGCTTAGCTGGTTGGGGGACAGGGGAGTATGGCTACACCTTC. Its protein product is CASSLAGWGTGEYGYTF.

This chain links TRBV14 with TRBJ2-5; 9 bases line up with TRBD2. The germline gives CDR1 SGHDN, CDR2 FVKESK. V lost 2 bases to trimming and J lost 5 bases; unmatched junction nucleotides: 9. This CDR3 contains 16 residues. For the CDR3, the DNA is TGTGCCAGCAGCCAATTGTGGCGGGAGGGCCTGGAGACCCAGTACTTC. This codes for CASSQLWREGLETQYF.

V gene TRBV20-1 combines with J gene TRBJ2-1; TRBD2 matches 15 bases. The CDR3 spans 16 residues. The germline V gene encodes CDR1 DFQATT and CDR2 SNEGSKA (reference sequence). J lost 6 bases, V lost 6 bases, and 9 bases had no gene match. DNA for the CDR3: TGCAGTGCCTACGGGACTAGCGGGGGGCGTACCAATGAGCAGTTCTTC. Translated: CSAYGTSGGRTNEQFF.

This chain links TRBV6-4 with TRBJ1-6; D not certain. CDR1 is MRHNA and CDR2 is SNTAGT in the germline V gene. The CDR3 length is 14 residues. Trimming left V 3 bases short and J 8 bases short, with 11 bases between. For the CDR3, the DNA is TGTGCCAGCAGTGAGGTGGCAGGAGATTCACCCCTCCACTTT. This sequence encodes CASSEVAGDSPLHF.

The chain carries TRBV6-1 and TRBJ1-1; 10 bases fit TRBD1. CDR1 and CDR2 (germline): MNHNS, SASEGT. The trim removed 4 bases at V and 0 bases at J, leaving 8 bases unmatched. This CDR3 comprises 17 residues. The CDR3 DNA is TGTGCCAGCAGTGCCGTGGGACAGGGGTATGTGAACACTGAAGCTTTCTTT. This encodes CASSAVGQGYVNTEAFF.

The CDR3 sequence: CASRAMNTEAFF. CDR3 DNA sequence: TGTGCCAGCAGGGCGATGAACACTGAAGCTTTCTTT. The chain has TRBV5-8 and TRBJ1-1; D uncertain. V was cut by 5 bases and J by 0 bases, with 5 bases left in between. This CDR3 is built from 12 residues. CDR1 is SGHTS, CDR2 YDEGEE, per germline.